A selection of T cell receptor beta chains follows, all from one sample in a study of T cell responses to AZD1222 COVID-19 vaccine. Produced via immunoSEQ multiplex PCR; TCRdb's table is partial and in-frame only. The repertoire holds around 130,000 clones, with 85% to 90% as singletons. The sample consisted of peripheral blood, taken on day 0 of AZD1222 vaccination. The receptors come from an adult in good health. Each CDR3 is given with its conserved first and last residue. Fields, in order: clone size, D gene, V gene, J gene, CDR3 protein, CDR3 DNA. D genes are given only for firm matches. The size entry is marked missing in some rows and otherwise reads once, few, many or a size class.

clone size: -; D gene: -; V gene: TRBV6-2/TRBV6-3; J gene: TRBJ2-7; CDR3 protein: CASSPSGYEQYF; CDR3 DNA: TGTGCCAGCAGCCCCTCTGGCTACGAGCAGTACTTC
clone size: -; D gene: TRBD1; V gene: TRBV14; J gene: TRBJ1-1; CDR3 protein: CASSRRADGQGTFF; CDR3 DNA: TGTGCCAGCAGCCGTCGAGCGGATGGACAGGGAACTTTCTTT
clone size: -; D gene: TRBD2; V gene: TRBV2; J gene: TRBJ2-7; CDR3 protein: CASSSWTERGHEQYF; CDR3 DNA: TGTGCCAGCAGTAGTTGGACCGAGCGGGGCCACGAGCAGTACTTC
clone size: -; D gene: -; V gene: TRBV10-3; J gene: TRBJ2-3; CDR3 protein: CAISESMGRDSRTDTQYF; CDR3 DNA: TGTGCCATCAGTGAGTCGATGGGGAGAGACTCGCGCACAGATACGCAGTATTTT
clone size: -; D gene: -; V gene: TRBV30; J gene: TRBJ1-5; CDR3 protein: CAWTMGGAEPQHF; CDR3 DNA: TGTGCCTGGACGATGGGGGGAGCTGAGCCCCAGCATTTT
clone size: -; D gene: -; V gene: TRBV4-2; J gene: TRBJ2-2; CDR3 protein: CASSQARNTGELFF; CDR3 DNA: TGTGCCAGCAGCCAAGCGCGAAACACCGGGGAGCTGTTTTTT
clone size: -; D gene: TRBD1; V gene: TRBV3-1/TRBV3-2; J gene: TRBJ2-1; CDR3 protein: CASSLRLRDRLNNEQFF; CDR3 DNA: TGTGCCAGCAGCCTCCGTCTCCGGGACAGACTAAACAATGAGCAGTTCTTC
clone size: -; D gene: -; V gene: TRBV25-1; J gene: TRBJ1-2; CDR3 protein: CASSGWQYYGYTF; CDR3 DNA: TGTGCCAGCAGTGGTTGGCAGTACTATGGCTACACCTTC
clone size: -; D gene: TRBD2; V gene: TRBV29-1; J gene: TRBJ2-7; CDR3 protein: CSVWTSGTYEQYF; CDR3 DNA: TGCAGCGTTTGGACTAGCGGGACCTACGAGCAGTACTTC
clone size: -; D gene: TRBD2; V gene: TRBV10-2; J gene: TRBJ2-1; CDR3 protein: CASRPPTSGRYNEQFF; CDR3 DNA: TGCGCCAGCCGACCACCGACTAGCGGAAGGTACAATGAGCAGTTCTTC
clone size: -; D gene: TRBD2; V gene: TRBV7-9; J gene: TRBJ2-1; CDR3 protein: CASSLLAGPYNEQFF; CDR3 DNA: TGTGCCAGCAGCCTACTAGCGGGGCCCTACAATGAGCAGTTCTTC
clone size: -; D gene: -; V gene: TRBV19; J gene: TRBJ2-1; CDR3 protein: CASSNLGGGLQYNEQFF; CDR3 DNA: TGTGCCAGTAGTAACCTGGGGGGCGGCCTACAATACAATGAGCAGTTCTTC
clone size: few; D gene: -; V gene: TRBV7-2; J gene: TRBJ1-3; CDR3 protein: CASSLDAGVGNTIYF; CDR3 DNA: TGTGCCAGCAGCTTAGACGCAGGGGTGGGAAACACCATATATTTT
clone size: -; D gene: -; V gene: TRBV30; J gene: TRBJ2-1; CDR3 protein: CAWSVTDNEQFF; CDR3 DNA: TGTGCCTGGAGCGTTACAGATAATGAGCAGTTCTTC
clone size: -; D gene: -; V gene: TRBV18; J gene: TRBJ2-6; CDR3 protein: CASSRGSSGANVLTF; CDR3 DNA: TGTGCCAGCTCACGAGGGTCCTCTGGGGCCAACGTCCTGACTTTC
clone size: once; D gene: TRBD1; V gene: TRBV30; J gene: TRBJ1-4; CDR3 protein: CAWSPDRVGNEKLFF; CDR3 DNA: TGTGCCTGGAGCCCAGACAGGGTCGGGAATGAAAAACTGTTTTTT
clone size: -; D gene: -; V gene: TRBV4-1; J gene: TRBJ2-7; CDR3 protein: CASSQVYGRYEQYF; CDR3 DNA: TGCGCCAGCAGCCAAGTTTACGGGCGCTACGAGCAGTACTTC
clone size: -; D gene: -; V gene: TRBV9; J gene: TRBJ1-5; CDR3 protein: CASSAWGNQPQHF; CDR3 DNA: TGTGCCAGCAGCGCCTGGGGGAATCAGCCCCAGCATTTT
clone size: -; D gene: TRBD1; V gene: TRBV6-5; J gene: TRBJ2-3; CDR3 protein: CASISGGSTDTQYF; CDR3 DNA: TGTGCCAGCATCTCAGGGGGAAGTACAGATACGCAGTATTTT
clone size: -; D gene: -; V gene: TRBV28; J gene: TRBJ2-4; CDR3 protein: CASSWTKNIQYF; CDR3 DNA: TGTGCCAGCAGTTGGACCAAAAACATTCAGTACTTC
clone size: few; D gene: -; V gene: TRBV5-4; J gene: TRBJ1-1; CDR3 protein: CASSRAPNTEAFF; CDR3 DNA: TGTGCCAGCAGCCGAGCCCCGAACACTGAAGCTTTCTTT
clone size: -; D gene: -; V gene: TRBV19; J gene: TRBJ1-1; CDR3 protein: CASSPTGHPGGAFF; CDR3 DNA: TGTGCCAGTAGTCCCACGGGCCACCCCGGCGGAGCTTTCTTT
clone size: -; D gene: -; V gene: TRBV27; J gene: TRBJ2-7; CDR3 protein: CASSPLSGVSSYEQYF; CDR3 DNA: TGTGCCAGCAGTCCCCTTTCCGGGGTTAGCTCCTACGAGCAGTACTTC
clone size: -; D gene: TRBD2; V gene: TRBV5-1; J gene: TRBJ2-7; CDR3 protein: CASSLAGGYYEQYF; CDR3 DNA: TGCGCCAGCAGCTTGGCCGGGGGGTATTACGAGCAGTACTTC
clone size: few; D gene: TRBD2; V gene: TRBV5-1; J gene: TRBJ2-1; CDR3 protein: CASSGSGLAYHEQFF; CDR3 DNA: TGCGCCAGCAGCGGCTCGGGACTAGCCTATCATGAGCAGTTCTTC
clone size: -; D gene: TRBD1; V gene: TRBV27; J gene: TRBJ1-2; CDR3 protein: CASSLSRDREGYTF; CDR3 DNA: TGTGCCAGCAGTTTATCTCGGGACAGGGAGGGCTACACCTTC
clone size: -; D gene: -; V gene: TRBV7-9; J gene: TRBJ1-5; CDR3 protein: CASNLGDQPQHF; CDR3 DNA: TGTGCCAGCAATCTAGGGGATCAGCCCCAGCATTTT
clone size: -; D gene: TRBD2; V gene: TRBV4-1; J gene: TRBJ2-7; CDR3 protein: CASSLLTSSQSSYEQYF; CDR3 DNA: TGCGCCAGCAGCCTCCTGACTAGCTCTCAGAGCTCCTACGAGCAGTACTTC
clone size: -; D gene: -; V gene: TRBV2; J gene: TRBJ1-5; CDR3 protein: CASSGQSSGNQPQHF; CDR3 DNA: TGTGCCAGCAGTGGACAGTCTTCGGGCAATCAGCCCCAGCATTTT
clone size: -; D gene: -; V gene: TRBV18; J gene: TRBJ2-2; CDR3 protein: CASSPTGANTGELFF; CDR3 DNA: TGTGCCAGCTCACCTACCGGGGCCAACACCGGGGAGCTGTTTTTT
clone size: -; D gene: -; V gene: TRBV7-2; J gene: TRBJ1-4; CDR3 protein: CASSLLATNEKLFF; CDR3 DNA: TGTGCCAGCAGCTTACTTGCAACTAATGAAAAACTGTTTTTT
clone size: -; D gene: -; V gene: TRBV4-2; J gene: TRBJ1-5; CDR3 protein: CASSLHGGGENGQPQHF; CDR3 DNA: TGTGCCAGCAGCCTCCACGGGGGGGGAGAGAATGGTCAGCCCCAGCATTTT
clone size: once; D gene: -; V gene: TRBV7-9; J gene: TRBJ1-2; CDR3 protein: CASSHPGEGSYGYTF; CDR3 DNA: TGTGCCAGCAGCCACCCCGGGGAGGGCAGCTATGGCTACACCTTC
clone size: -; D gene: -; V gene: TRBV29-1; J gene: TRBJ1-2; CDR3 protein: CSVDSTNYGYTF; CDR3 DNA: TGCAGCGTTGACAGCACTAACTATGGCTACACCTTC
clone size: -; D gene: TRBD1; V gene: TRBV4-3; J gene: TRBJ1-3; CDR3 protein: CASSQEDRAGNTIYF; CDR3 DNA: TGCGCCAGCAGCCAAGAGGACAGGGCTGGAAACACCATATATTTT
clone size: -; D gene: TRBD1; V gene: TRBV11-2; J gene: TRBJ2-2; CDR3 protein: CASSSFLDRENGELFF; CDR3 DNA: TGTGCCAGCAGCTCATTCCTGGACAGGGAGAACGGGGAGCTGTTTTTT
clone size: -; D gene: -; V gene: TRBV30; J gene: TRBJ2-3; CDR3 protein: CAWETDTQYF; CDR3 DNA: TGTGCCTGGGAAACAGATACGCAGTATTTT
clone size: -; D gene: TRBD1; V gene: TRBV5-1; J gene: TRBJ1-1; CDR3 protein: CASSFAYDREGEAFF; CDR3 DNA: TGCGCCAGCAGCTTTGCCTACGACAGGGAAGGTGAAGCTTTCTTT
clone size: -; D gene: -; V gene: TRBV28; J gene: TRBJ1-2; CDR3 protein: CASSEFGAVGGGYTF; CDR3 DNA: TGTGCCAGCAGTGAATTCGGGGCCGTGGGGGGTGGCTACACCTTC
clone size: -; D gene: -; V gene: TRBV29-1; J gene: TRBJ1-5; CDR3 protein: CSVGTKNQPQHF; CDR3 DNA: TGCAGCGTTGGGACCAAGAATCAGCCCCAGCATTTT
clone size: -; D gene: -; V gene: TRBV9; J gene: TRBJ1-2; CDR3 protein: CASSKKTEGYTF; CDR3 DNA: TGTGCCAGCAGTAAAAAGACAGAGGGCTACACCTTC
clone size: -; D gene: TRBD1; V gene: TRBV5-6; J gene: TRBJ2-7; CDR3 protein: CASSGDRAYEQYF; CDR3 DNA: TGTGCCAGCAGCGGGGACAGGGCCTACGAGCAGTACTTC
clone size: -; D gene: TRBD1; V gene: TRBV27; J gene: TRBJ1-5; CDR3 protein: CASELRGLQRQPQHF; CDR3 DNA: TGTGCCAGTGAACTAAGGGGGCTGCAGAGGCAGCCCCAGCATTTT
clone size: -; D gene: TRBD1; V gene: TRBV5-5; J gene: TRBJ1-4; CDR3 protein: CASSFETGVYEKLFF; CDR3 DNA: TGTGCCAGCAGCTTTGAGACAGGGGTCTATGAAAAACTGTTTTTT
clone size: -; D gene: TRBD1; V gene: TRBV6-5; J gene: TRBJ2-7; CDR3 protein: CASSQSGTAYEQYF; CDR3 DNA: TGTGCCAGCAGTCAATCCGGGACAGCCTACGAGCAGTACTTC
clone size: -; D gene: TRBD1; V gene: TRBV28; J gene: TRBJ1-2; CDR3 protein: CASSFDGGLGWDRGWGYTF; CDR3 DNA: TGTGCCAGCAGTTTTGACGGTGGGTTAGGATGGGACAGGGGCTGGGGCTACACCTTC
clone size: -; D gene: -; V gene: TRBV21-1; J gene: TRBJ2-7; CDR3 protein: CASSKEGSFPYEQYF; CDR3 DNA: TGTGCCAGCAGCAAAGAAGGGTCCTTCCCCTACGAGCAGTACTTC
clone size: -; D gene: -; V gene: TRBV5-4; J gene: TRBJ2-5; CDR3 protein: CASSLLGRKETQYF; CDR3 DNA: TGTGCCAGCAGCTTGCTCGGCAGAAAAGAGACCCAGTACTTC
clone size: -; D gene: -; V gene: TRBV4-1; J gene: TRBJ1-1; CDR3 protein: CASSQEHTEAFF; CDR3 DNA: TGCGCCAGCAGCCAAGAGCACACTGAAGCTTTCTTT
clone size: -; D gene: -; V gene: TRBV7-2; J gene: TRBJ2-6; CDR3 protein: CASREGLSGANVLTF; CDR3 DNA: TGTGCCAGCAGAGAAGGGCTCTCTGGGGCCAACGTCCTGACTTTC
clone size: -; D gene: TRBD1; V gene: TRBV10-3; J gene: TRBJ1-1; CDR3 protein: CAISDVTGVMDTEAFF; CDR3 DNA: TGTGCCATCAGTGATGTAACAGGGGTTATGGACACTGAAGCTTTCTTT